Below are 22 T cell receptor beta chains sequenced from a single sample in a study of T cells in Graves' hyperthyroidism and ophthalmopathy. Template material for amplifying TCR beta CDR3 regions consisted of RNA transcripts. Primed by the HTBI set, a first-round RT-PCR was run on the TCR CDR3. TCRdb reanalysed the multiplex PCR reads using MiXCR and keeps one entry per CDR3 protein. This sample yields approximately 630,000 distinct CDR3 sequences, of which around 15% are seen a single time; about 3.8% belongs to the top ten. Source material: blood. These receptors came from a woman aged 25 to 39 with Graves' hyperthyroidism.

CDR3 DNA: TGTGCCAGCAGCGTTGGTAGCGGGAGGGCCCGGGGAGCAGATACGCAGTATTTT. Translation: CASSVGSGRARGADTQYF. The chain couples TRBV9 to TRBJ2-3; 11 bases line up with TRBD2. The CDR3 consists of 18 residues. V lost 2 bases and J lost 4; bases outside the gene matches: 12. Germline V gene lookup returns CDR1 SGDLS and CDR2 YYNGEE.

This clonotype was counted at least ten times. This chain joins TRBV13 and TRBJ2-2; 7 bases align to TRBD1. The CDR3 is made up of 15 amino acids. Germline trimming cut 7 bases from V and 6 bases from J; bases unmatched to any gene: 11. The V gene's germline CDR1 is PRHDT and CDR2 FYEKMQ (reference sequence). The CDR3 nucleotides are TGTGCCAGCACCCCGACAGGGTTCGTCGCCGGGGAGCTGTTTTTT. Translation gives CASTPTGFVAGELFF.

The chain has TRBV11-2 and TRBJ2-1, with 8 bases fitting TRBD2. The CDR3 is 14 amino acids. Germline CDR1 reads SGHAT; CDR2 reads FQNNGV. The V and J ends lost 6 bases and 7 bases, in that order; junction bases with no gene match: 8. In DNA form, the CDR3 reads TGTGCCAGCAGGGGACTAGTAACCTGGAATGAGCAGTTCTTC. Translated: CASRGLVTWNEQFF.

The V gene is TRBV10-3, the J gene TRBJ2-7, with 10 bases lining up with TRBD2. V trimming: 6 bases; J trimming: 4 bases; junction bases outside the gene matches: 6. Germline assignment: CDR1 ENHRY and CDR2 SYGVKD. The CDR3 covers 14 residues. The CDR3: CAISPGLASYEQYF. The DNA of the CDR3 is TGTGCCATCAGCCCGGGACTAGCGAGTTACGAGCAGTACTTC.

This clonotype was counted a few times. This sequence joins TRBV5-1 and TRBJ1-1; 7 nucleotides agree with TRBD1. The CDR3 is made up of 16 amino acids. The germline gives CDR1 SGHRS, CDR2 YFSETQ. V dropped 2 bases and J dropped 0; count of bases not matched to a gene: 7. Written as DNA, the CDR3 is TGCGCCAGCAGCTTAACGACAGGGCCCCTGAACACTGAAGCTTTCTTT. This sequence encodes CASSLTTGPLNTEAFF.

This clonotype has only a few counts. A single base separates this from a much larger clone, so it may be a read error. The chain employs TRBV27 and TRBJ2-1; TRBD2 is a possible D gene (6 bases). The J call may be in error: the DNA end matches TRBJ2-7 better. The germline V gene encodes CDR1 MNHEY and CDR2 SMNVEV (reference sequence). The CDR3 has 14 residues. The CDR3 bases are TGTGCCAGCAGTTCGGGACTCCGATACAATGAGCAGTACTTC. Protein sequence: CASSSGLRYNEQYF.

Points on this clonotype: The junction departs from germline at one end; a sequencing error may be responsible. This sequence joins TRBV28 and TRBJ1-4; 9 nucleotides match TRBD1. The CDR3 spans 17 residues. Germline V gene data show CDR1 as MDHEN and CDR2 as SYDVKM. CDR3 residues: CASSLFLGDRVNGKLFF. CDR3 in DNA: TGTGCCAGCAGTTTATTTTTGGGGGACAGGGTGAATGGAAAACTGTTTTTT. The full variable domain, with the rest looked up from reference TRBV28 and TRBJ1-4, is DVKVTQSSRYLVKRTGEKVFLECVQDMDHENMFWYRQDPGLGLRLIYFSYDVKMKEKGDIPEGYSVSREKKERFSLILESASTNQTSMYLCASSLFLGDRVNGKLFFGSGTQLSVL.

This clonotype was recorded many times. The chain links TRBV6-1 to TRBJ2-1; TRBD2 is a possible D gene (6 bases). The CDR3 has 14 residues. Trimming removed 8 bases from V and 6 bases from J, with 17 bases in between. The germline CDR1 and CDR2 sequences are MNHNS and SASEGT. CDR3 sequence (DNA): TGTGCCAGCGGGGACTCAGCCGAGAGCAATGAGCAGTTCTTC. Protein: CASGDSAESNEQFF.

The gene calls are TRBV20-1 and TRBJ2-7; the D gene could be TRBD1 or TRBD2 (5 bases each). The V gene's germline CDR1 is DFQATT and CDR2 SNEGSKA (reference sequence). V lost 3 bases and J 4 bases, leaving 22 bases between the germline ends. This CDR3 spans 16 amino acids. The CDR3 DNA follows: TGCAGTGCTAGGGAAACCGGGACCACGCTGAAGTACGAGCAGTACTTC. Amino acids: CSARETGTTLKYEQYF.

This clonotype was counted at least ten times. This chain joins TRBV27 and TRBJ2-5, with 11 positions matching TRBD1. Losses at the gene ends were 5 bases for V and 5 bases for J; bases not matched to a gene: 7. The germline V gene encodes CDR1 MNHEY and CDR2 SMNVEV (reference sequence). The CDR3 loop spans 15 amino acids. In nucleotides, the CDR3 is TGTGCCAGCAGTCCAAGGACAGGGGGCGCTGAGACCCAGTACTTC. It encodes CASSPRTGGAETQYF.

Concerning this clonotype: Germline is not matched at one junction end, which may reflect a read error. In DNA, the CDR3 is TGCGCCAGCAGCTTGACCTCGTACAATGGGCAGTTCTTC. This codes for CASSLTSYNGQFF. This chain joins TRBV5-1 and TRBJ2-1; D is uncertain. CDR1 is SGHRS and CDR2 is YFSETQ in the germline V gene. This CDR3 has 13 residues. Filled out from reference TRBV5-1 and TRBJ2-1, the complete variable domain reads KAGVTQTPRYLIKTRGQQVTLSCSPISGHRSVSWYQQTPGQGLQFLFEYFSETQRNKGNFPGRFSGRQFSNSRSEMNVSTLELGDSALYLCASSLTSYNGQFFGPGTRLTVL.

The sample holds many counts of this clonotype. A much bigger clone sits one base away, suggesting this may be a read error. The gene calls are TRBV7-3 and TRBJ2-7; D might be TRBD1 (5 bases). V was pared by 3 bases and J by 6 bases, with 12 bases between. Germline-derived CDR1 and CDR2 are SGHTA and FQGTGA. This CDR3 has 13 amino acids. CDR3 sequence reads: CASSLETALEQYF. The CDR3 nucleotides are TGTGCCAGCAGCTTGGAGACAGCCCTCGAGCAGTACTTC.

Only a few counts were recorded for this clonotype. The J gene is TRBJ2-5, the V gene TRBV19; D is unresolved. V was pared by 3 bases and J by 5 bases, with 13 bases between. CDR3 size: 14 residues. Germline CDR1 LNHDA, CDR2 SQIVND (reference sequence). The CDR3 protein is CASSIVGHTETQYF. The CDR3 DNA reads as TGTGCCAGTAGTATCGTGGGTCATACGGAGACCCAGTACTTC.

The chain employs TRBV29-1 and TRBJ2-1; weak D call: TRBD1 (6 bases). Germline loops: CDR1 SQVTM, CDR2 ANQGSEA. The CDR3 covers 12 residues. CDR3 region: CSTPLRGTEQFF. CDR3 DNA sequence: TGCAGTACTCCTCTCAGGGGAACAGAGCAGTTCTTC.

In this sample, this clonotype turned up a few times. The chain's CDR3 is CASSEGGFNDEQFF. DNA of the CDR3: TGTGCCAGCAGCGAGGGGGGTTTCAATGATGAGCAGTTCTTC. The chain combines TRBV9 with TRBJ2-1; TRBD1 or TRBD2 may be the D gene (6 bases each). The CDR3 runs 14 residues. CDR1 and CDR2 (germline): SGDLS, YYNGEE. Trimming stripped 3 bases from V and 8 bases from J, with 15 bases between. Complete variable domain (other parts from reference TRBV9 and TRBJ2-1): DSGVTQTPKHLITATGQRVTLRCSPRSGDLSVYWYQQSLDQGLQFLIQYYNGEERAKGNILERFSAQQFPDLHSELNLSSLELGDSALYFCASSEGGFNDEQFFGPGTRLTVL.

This clonotype was detected ten times or more. The V call is TRBV12-3 or TRBV12-4, the J call TRBJ2-5, with 7 bases aligning to TRBD1. CDR3 size: 16 residues. V gave up 3 bases and J gave up 6 bases; unmatched junction bases: 13. The CDR3 spells CASSFFQTGYEKTQYF. CDR3 sequence (DNA): TGTGCCAGCAGTTTTTTTCAGACAGGGTATGAGAAGACCCAGTACTTC.

On this clonotype itself: It is likely a read error, because the conserved phenylalanine at the end of the CDR3 is missing. V gene TRBV12-3 or TRBV12-4 combines with J gene TRBJ2-6, with no clear D. Deletions cut 11 bases from V and 1 base from J, with 6 bases between. This CDR3 spans 12 amino acids. CDR3 nucleotide sequence: TGTGCCGGTCTTTCTGGGGCCAACGTCCTGACTTCC. Amino acid sequence: CAGLSGANVLTS.

J is TRBJ1-2 and V is TRBV28, with D unresolved. The ends were cut back, 5 bases at V and 2 bases at J, with 18 bases in the middle. Germline-derived CDR1 and CDR2 are MDHEN and SYDVKM. The CDR3 is 16 amino acids. CDR3 protein: CASSRRLGPPNYGYTF. Written as DNA, the CDR3 is TGTGCCAGCAGTCGCCGTTTAGGGCCGCCGAACTATGGCTACACCTTC.

A few counts support this clonotype. The V call is TRBV29-1, the J call TRBJ2-7, with 12 nucleotides matching TRBD2. The CDR3 loop spans 13 amino acids. V lost 6 bases, J lost 2 bases, and 2 bases stayed unmatched. Germline assignment: CDR1 SQVTM and CDR2 ANQGSEA. This CDR3 is CSVRLAGAYEQYF. In DNA, the CDR3 is TGCAGCGTGAGACTAGCGGGGGCCTACGAGCAGTACTTC.

This clonotype was observed a handful of times. The J gene is TRBJ2-5, the V gene TRBV20-1, with 10 nucleotides matching TRBD1. V shed 5 bases and J 4 bases; nucleotides not matched to a gene: 4. This CDR3 is 13 amino acids long. Germline CDR1 and CDR2: DFQATT and SNEGSKA (reference sequence). The DNA for the CDR3 is TGCAGTGCTCGGACAGGGGGAGGAGAGACCCAGTACTTC. This translates into CSARTGGGETQYF.

The sample holds many counts of this clonotype. CDR3 DNA sequence: TGTGCCAGCAGCTTATCCCGAGGGGGCCGCGGAGAGCAGTTCTTC. This encodes CASSLSRGGRGEQFF. The chain carries TRBV7-3 and TRBJ2-1, with 7 bases matching TRBD1. Germline lookup yields CDR1 SGHTA and CDR2 FQGTGA. Unmatched junction bases numbered 11, after V lost 2 bases and J lost 10 bases. This CDR3 contains 15 residues. Based on the CDR3 plus reference TRBV7-3 and TRBJ2-1, the full variable domain is GAGVSQTPSNKVTEKGKYVELRCDPISGHTALYWYRQSLGQGPEFLIYFQGTGAADDSGLPNDRFFAVRPEGSVSTLKIQRTERGDSAVYLCASSLSRGGRGEQFFGPGTRLTVL.

This clonotype was seen only a few times. V usage is TRBV20-1 and J usage is TRBJ2-1; possibly TRBD2 for D (6 bases). The CDR3 covers 15 residues. V lost 7 bases and J 5 bases, leaving 21 bases between the germline ends. The germline gives CDR1 DFQATT, CDR2 SNEGSKA (reference sequence). CDR3 loop: CSELSPLARNNEQFF. The CDR3 coding sequence is TGCAGTGAACTCTCCCCTCTAGCGAGAAACAATGAGCAGTTCTTC.